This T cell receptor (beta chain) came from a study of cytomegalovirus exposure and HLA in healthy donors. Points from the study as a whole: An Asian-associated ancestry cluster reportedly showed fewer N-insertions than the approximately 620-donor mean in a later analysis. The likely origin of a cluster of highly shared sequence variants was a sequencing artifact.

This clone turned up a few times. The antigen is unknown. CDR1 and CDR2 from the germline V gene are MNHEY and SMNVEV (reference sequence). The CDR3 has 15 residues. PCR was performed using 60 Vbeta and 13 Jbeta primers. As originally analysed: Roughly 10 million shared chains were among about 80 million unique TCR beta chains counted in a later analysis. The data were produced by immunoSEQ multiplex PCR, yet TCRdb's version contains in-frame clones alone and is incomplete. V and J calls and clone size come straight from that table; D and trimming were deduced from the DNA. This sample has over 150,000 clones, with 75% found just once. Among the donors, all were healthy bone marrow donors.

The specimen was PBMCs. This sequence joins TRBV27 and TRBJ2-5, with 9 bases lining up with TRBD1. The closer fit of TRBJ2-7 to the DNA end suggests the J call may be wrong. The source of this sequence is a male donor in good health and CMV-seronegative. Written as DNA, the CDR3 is TGTGCCAGCAGTTTAAGTGGGACAGGGCCCAACGAGCAGTACTTC. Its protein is CASSLSGTGPNEQYF.